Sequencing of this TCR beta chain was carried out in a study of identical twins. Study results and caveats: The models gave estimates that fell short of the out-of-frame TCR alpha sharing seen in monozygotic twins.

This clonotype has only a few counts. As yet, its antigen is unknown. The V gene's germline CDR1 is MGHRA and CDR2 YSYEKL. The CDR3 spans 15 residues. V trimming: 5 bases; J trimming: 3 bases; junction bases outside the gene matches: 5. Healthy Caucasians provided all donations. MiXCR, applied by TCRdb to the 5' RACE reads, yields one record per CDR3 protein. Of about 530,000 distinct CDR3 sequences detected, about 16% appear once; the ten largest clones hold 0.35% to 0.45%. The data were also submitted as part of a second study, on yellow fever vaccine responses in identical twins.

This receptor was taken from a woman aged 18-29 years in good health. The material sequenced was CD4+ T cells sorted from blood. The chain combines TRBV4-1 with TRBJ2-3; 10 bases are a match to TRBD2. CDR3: CASSSAGGKTDTQYF. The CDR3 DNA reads TGCGCCAGCAGCTCAGCGGGGGGGAAAACAGATACGCAGTATTTT.